The rows below give T cell receptor beta chains drawn from one sample of a study of technical replicates of blood from a handful of donors. Generated by immunoSEQ multiplex PCR, the TCRdb table keeps only in-frame clones and is missing some. The table lists 91,000 or so clones, around 96% of them singletons. Sequencing used T cells isolated from PBMCs. The origin of the receptors is a human donor in good health. The CDR3 runs from the conserved cysteine through the conserved F or W. The D gene is left open where the match is weak. Expanded clones are given a class, and other clones once, few, many or no size at all.

>.|TRBV6-6|TRBJ2-1|TRBD1
CASRGRTGSYNEQFF
TGTGCCAGCAGGGGACGGACAGGGAGCTACAATGAGCAGTTCTTC
>.|TRBV28|TRBJ1-1|TRBD1
CASSIQTGTAGAFF
TGTGCCAGCAGTATACAGACAGGGACCGCGGGGGCTTTCTTT
>.|TRBV6-5|TRBJ1-2|TRBD1
CASRRTGGIYGYTF
TGTGCCAGCAGGAGGACAGGGGGCATTTATGGCTACACCTTC
>.|TRBV5-5|TRBJ2-3|TRBD1
CASSPGTGGTDTQYF
TGTGCCAGCAGTCCCGGGACAGGTGGCACAGATACGCAGTATTTT
>once|TRBV18|TRBJ2-1|TRBD1
CATLPTGVDNEQFF
TGTGCCACCCTTCCGACAGGGGTTGACAATGAGCAGTTCTTC
>.|TRBV4-1|TRBJ2-7|TRBD1
CASSKGTADAHEQYF
TGCGCCAGCAGCAAAGGGACAGCCGATGCCCACGAGCAGTACTTC
>.|TRBV4-2|TRBJ2-3|TRBD2
CASSQELAGGRGDTQYF
TGTGCCAGCAGCCAAGAGCTAGCGGGGGGGCGCGGAGATACGCAGTATTTT
>.|TRBV4-1|TRBJ1-3|.
CASMGGNTIYF
TGCGCCAGCATGGGGGGGAACACCATATATTTT
>.|TRBV5-8|TRBJ1-2|TRBD1
CASSLKRGRGDGYTF
TGTGCCAGCAGCTTGAAGAGGGGGCGGGGTGATGGCTACACCTTC
>.|TRBV5-1|TRBJ2-3|.
CASSLLPAGAASTDTQYF
TGCGCCAGCAGCTTGTTGCCGGCGGGGGCAGCTAGCACAGATACGCAGTATTTT
>.|TRBV12-5|TRBJ2-1|TRBD2
CASGLVKVGLAGGLNNNEQFF
TGTGCTAGTGGTTTGGTTAAAGTGGGACTAGCGGGAGGACTCAACAACAATGAGCAGTTCTTC
>once|TRBV28|TRBJ2-7|TRBD2
CASSSWTSGREQYF
TGTGCCAGCAGTTCCTGGACTAGCGGGAGGGAACAGTACTTC
>few|TRBV7-9|TRBJ2-3|.
CASSANLLTSTDTQYF
TGTGCCAGCAGCGCTAACTTACTCACTAGCACAGATACGCAGTATTTT
>.|TRBV28|TRBJ1-4|.
CASSLGSGIYEKLFF
TGTGCCAGCAGTTTAGGTTCAGGGATATACGAAAAACTGTTTTTT
>.|TRBV6-5|TRBJ2-3|.
CASRSQPRDTQYF
TGTGCCAGCAGATCCCAACCCAGGGATACGCAGTATTTT
>.|TRBV6-1|TRBJ2-3|TRBD1
CASSADRGRTDTQYF
TGTGCCAGCAGTGCCGACAGGGGTCGCACAGATACGCAGTATTTT
>.|TRBV11-3|TRBJ2-5|TRBD2
CASSPGLAGDSETQYF
TGTGCCAGCAGCCCCGGACTAGCGGGAGATTCAGAGACCCAGTACTTC
>.|TRBV7-9|TRBJ1-2|.
CASSLLRLTDYGYTF
TGTGCCAGCAGCTTACTCCGACTTACGGACTATGGCTACACCTTC
>once|TRBV2|TRBJ2-5|TRBD2
CAVHPGTSGETQYF
TGTGCCGTCCACCCCGGGACTAGCGGGGAGACCCAGTACTTC
>.|TRBV29-1|TRBJ1-1|.
CSVGLWGVEAFF
TGCAGCGTTGGGCTGTGGGGGGTTGAAGCTTTCTTT
>.|TRBV6-5|TRBJ2-7|TRBD2
CASRKAGGSYEQYF
TGTGCCAGCAGAAAAGCGGGGGGGAGCTACGAGCAGTACTTC
>once|TRBV27|TRBJ2-7|TRBD1
CASSLTGQGWYEQYF
TGTGCCAGCAGTTTGACGGGACAGGGGTGGTACGAGCAGTACTTC
>.|TRBV6-1|TRBJ2-1|TRBD2
CAIRLAGRDEQFF
TGTGCCATTCGGCTAGCGGGAAGAGATGAGCAGTTCTTC
>.|TRBV11-3|TRBJ1-3|.
CASSQQNSGNTIYF
TGTGCCAGCAGCCAACAAAATTCTGGAAACACCATATATTTT
>.|TRBV5-1|TRBJ2-3|TRBD2
CASRDPGGSTDTQYF
TGCGCCAGCAGAGATCCGGGGGGGAGCACAGATACGCAGTATTTT
>.|TRBV6-6|TRBJ1-4|TRBD1
CASYGTGGYEKLFF
TGTGCCAGCTATGGGACAGGGGGCTATGAAAAACTGTTTTTT
>.|TRBV5-4|TRBJ2-7|TRBD1
CASSLDPGQVAYEQYF
TGTGCCAGCAGCTTGGATCCGGGACAGGTTGCCTACGAGCAGTACTTC
>.|TRBV27|TRBJ2-1|TRBD2
CASSLGGRNEQFF
TGTGCCAGCAGTTTAGGCGGGAGAAATGAGCAGTTCTTC
>.|TRBV5-5|TRBJ1-4|.
CASSRTATNEKLFF
TGTGCCAGCAGCCGGACAGCAACTAATGAAAAACTGTTTTTT